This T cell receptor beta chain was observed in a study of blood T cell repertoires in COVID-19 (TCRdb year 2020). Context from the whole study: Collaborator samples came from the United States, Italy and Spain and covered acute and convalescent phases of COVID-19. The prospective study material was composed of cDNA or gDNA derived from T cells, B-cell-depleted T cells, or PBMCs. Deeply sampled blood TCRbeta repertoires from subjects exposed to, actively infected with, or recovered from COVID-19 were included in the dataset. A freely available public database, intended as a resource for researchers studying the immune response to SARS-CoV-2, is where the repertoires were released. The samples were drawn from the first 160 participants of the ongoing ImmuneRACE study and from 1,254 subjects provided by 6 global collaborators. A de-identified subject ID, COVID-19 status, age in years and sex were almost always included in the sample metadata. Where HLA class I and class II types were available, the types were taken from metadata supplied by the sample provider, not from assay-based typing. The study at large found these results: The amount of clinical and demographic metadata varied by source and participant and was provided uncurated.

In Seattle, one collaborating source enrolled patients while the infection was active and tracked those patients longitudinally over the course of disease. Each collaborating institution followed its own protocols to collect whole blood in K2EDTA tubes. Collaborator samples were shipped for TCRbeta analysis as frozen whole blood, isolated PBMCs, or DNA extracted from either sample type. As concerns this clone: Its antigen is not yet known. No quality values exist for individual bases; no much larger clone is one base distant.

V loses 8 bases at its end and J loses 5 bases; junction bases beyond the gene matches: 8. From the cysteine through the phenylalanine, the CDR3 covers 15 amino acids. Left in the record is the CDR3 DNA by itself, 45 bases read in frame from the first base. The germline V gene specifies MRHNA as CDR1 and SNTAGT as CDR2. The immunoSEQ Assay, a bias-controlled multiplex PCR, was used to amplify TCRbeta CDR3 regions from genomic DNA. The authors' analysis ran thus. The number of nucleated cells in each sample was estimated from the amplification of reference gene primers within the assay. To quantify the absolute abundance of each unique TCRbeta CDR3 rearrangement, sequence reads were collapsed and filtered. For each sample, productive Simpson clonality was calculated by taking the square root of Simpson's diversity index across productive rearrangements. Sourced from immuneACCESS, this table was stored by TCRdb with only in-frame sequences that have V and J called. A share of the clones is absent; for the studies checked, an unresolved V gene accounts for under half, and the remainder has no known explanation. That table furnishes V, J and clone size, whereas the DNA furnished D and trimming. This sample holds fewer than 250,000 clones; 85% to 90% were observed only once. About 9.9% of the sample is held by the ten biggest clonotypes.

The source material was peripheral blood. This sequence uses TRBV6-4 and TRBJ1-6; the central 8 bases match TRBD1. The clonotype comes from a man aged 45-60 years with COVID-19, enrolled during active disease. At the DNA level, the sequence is TGTGCCAGCGGAGCGACAGGGGCCCATAATTCACCCCTCCACTTT. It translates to CASGATGAHNSPLHF.